The 23 T cell receptor beta chains given below trace back to one sample, sequenced in a study of blood T cell repertoires in COVID-19. The method was immunoSEQ multiplex PCR; TCRdb's version includes in-frame clones alone and lacks a portion of them. The data show approximately 290,000 clones, with approximately 85% seen just once and about 4.1% held by the top ten. Sequenced sample: PBMCs or T cells enriched from blood (not recorded which). The receptors were sampled from a woman aged 25-40 years who had recovered from COVID-19.

The J gene is TRBJ1-3, the V gene TRBV28; D is possibly TRBD1 (6 bases). The length of the CDR3 is 15 residues. CDR1 and CDR2 (germline): MDHEN, SYDVKM. V was shortened by 5 bases and J by 5 bases, with 16 bases between the two germline ends. The CDR3 loop is CASSTQGIQRNTIYF. Here the CDR3 DNA reads TGTGCCAGCAGTACACAGGGAATACAGAGAAACACCATATATTTT. Full variable domain (remainder filled in from reference TRBV28 and TRBJ1-3): DVKVTQSSRYLVKRTGEKVFLECVQDMDHENMFWYRQDPGLGLRLIYFSYDVKMKEKGDIPEGYSVSREKKERFSLILESASTNQTSMYLCASSTQGIQRNTIYFGEGSWLTVV.

The CDR3 protein is CASSLGQGGEETQYF. CDR3 DNA sequence: TGTGCCAGCAGCTTGGGACAGGGGGGAGAAGAGACCCAGTACTTC. The chain combines TRBV11-3 with TRBJ2-5, with 11 bases fitting TRBD1. Losses at the gene ends were 3 bases for V and 3 bases for J; bases not matched to a gene: 3. Germline V gives CDR1 SGHNT, CDR2 YENEEA. CDR3 length equals 15 residues.

This clone was recorded only once. The rearrangement joins TRBV28 to TRBJ2-1; 7 nucleotides line up with TRBD2. Germline values: CDR1 MDHEN, CDR2 SYDVKM. The ends lost 6 bases at V and 9 bases at J; junction bases unmatched: 8. The CDR3 is 13 amino acids. The CDR3, as DNA: TGTGCCAGCAGGCGGGAGTTGAAAAGTGAGCAGTTCTTC. Amino acids: CASRRELKSEQFF.

The CDR3 DNA reads TGTGCCAGCAGAGCTCTAGCGGGATCGTACGAGCAGTACTTC. Translated, it gives CASRALAGSYEQYF. V is TRBV28 and J is TRBJ2-7, with 9 bases lining up with TRBD2. Germline trimming cut 6 bases from V and 4 bases from J; bases unmatched to any gene: 7. The V gene's germline CDR1 is MDHEN and CDR2 SYDVKM. The length of the CDR3 is 14 residues. Using reference TRBV28 and TRBJ2-7 for the parts outside the CDR3, the full variable domain is DVKVTQSSRYLVKRTGEKVFLECVQDMDHENMFWYRQDPGLGLRLIYFSYDVKMKEKGDIPEGYSVSREKKERFSLILESASTNQTSMYLCASRALAGSYEQYFGPGTRLTVT.

The chain has TRBV10-3 and TRBJ2-3, with a possible D match to TRBD2 (6 bases). This CDR3 is built from 14 residues. The V end lost 2 bases, the J end lost 2 bases, and 8 bases lay between the germline ends. The germline CDR1 and CDR2 sequences are ENHRY and SYGVKD. Written as DNA, the CDR3 is TGTGCCATCAGTGAGCGGGGGATCACAGATACGCAGTATTTT. Translated, it gives CAISERGITDTQYF.

This clone came up once. This chain links TRBV27 with TRBJ1-1; maybe TRBD1 (5 bases). The V and J ends lost 6 bases and 4 bases respectively, with 18 bases between them. CDR3 length: 15 amino acids. CDR1 MNHEY and CDR2 SMNVEV come from the germline V gene (reference sequence). The CDR3 protein is CASSRAPGRGTEAFF. CDR3 sequence (DNA): TGTGCCAGCAGCCGCGCCCCGGGGAGGGGCACTGAAGCTTTCTTT.

This clone was seen a few times. The chain employs TRBV7-2 and TRBJ1-1, with 11 bases that match TRBD1. The CDR3 covers 14 residues. Germline CDR1 reads SGHTA; CDR2 reads FQGNSA. V trimming: 1 base; J trimming: 7 bases; junction bases outside the gene matches: 2. The CDR3 sequence: CASSLGTGGGEAFF. The CDR3 coding sequence is TGTGCCAGCAGCTTAGGGACAGGGGGCGGTGAAGCTTTCTTT.

The chain links TRBV5-1 to TRBJ2-7; a possible D gene is TRBD1 (7 bases). The germline V gene encodes CDR1 SGHRS and CDR2 YFSETQ. The CDR3 contains 16 residues. Trimming stripped 5 bases from V and 4 bases from J, with 22 bases between. The chain's CDR3 is CASRARGDSVMYEQYF. In nucleotides, the CDR3 is TGCGCCAGCAGAGCGAGGGGGGACAGTGTTATGTACGAGCAGTACTTC.

V gene TRBV9 combines with J gene TRBJ2-1; the match to TRBD1 covers 7 bases. V lost 3 bases to trimming and J lost 8 bases; unmatched junction nucleotides: 8. Germline V gives CDR1 SGDLS, CDR2 YYNGEE. The CDR3 has 14 residues. The CDR3 region is CASSARQGSDEQFF. CDR3 sequence (DNA): TGTGCCAGCAGCGCCAGACAGGGCAGCGATGAGCAGTTCTTC.

The V and J genes are TRBV12-3 or TRBV12-4 and TRBJ1-1; D uncertain. Trimming shortened V by 7 bases and J by 6 bases, and 9 bases separated the two germline ends. This CDR3 has 11 amino acids. CDR3 DNA: TGTGCCAGCACCCGACTCCCTGAAGCTTTCTTT. It yields the protein CASTRLPEAFF.

The chain employs TRBV5-6 and TRBJ1-2; D is perhaps TRBD1 (6 bases). V was clipped by 4 bases and J by 8 bases, with 12 bases between them. Germline loops: CDR1 SGHDT, CDR2 YYEEEE. This CDR3 is 12 amino acids long. The CDR3 protein is CASSIYRDGYTF. For the CDR3, the DNA is TGTGCCAGCAGCATCTACAGGGACGGCTACACCTTC.

The chain recombines TRBV11-2 with TRBJ1-4, with 8 bases that match TRBD1. V lost 5 bases and J lost 4; bases outside the gene matches: 6. The CDR3 is 15 amino acids. The germline CDR1 and CDR2 sequences are SGHAT and FQNNGV. CDR3 amino acids: CASSATGGYNEKLFF. The CDR3, as DNA: TGTGCCAGCAGCGCAACAGGGGGATATAATGAAAAACTGTTTTTT.

The J gene is TRBJ1-4, the V gene TRBV7-2; TRBD1 matches 7 bases. J was trimmed by 10 bases and V by 3 bases; bases with no gene match: 11. Germline values: CDR1 SGHTA, CDR2 FQGNSA. The CDR3 has 15 amino acids. CDR3 sequence reads: CASSLSSGGGGKLFF. The CDR3 bases are TGTGCCAGCAGCTTGTCATCAGGGGGTGGGGGAAAACTGTTTTTT.

The chain combines TRBV28 with TRBJ1-3; D gene uncertain. The germline gives CDR1 MDHEN, CDR2 SYDVKM. This CDR3 comprises 17 residues. The germline V and J ends were trimmed by 3 bases and 4 bases, with 19 bases remaining between them. CDR3 coding DNA: TGTGCCAGCAGTTTGGACGGAAGCTTTACGGGAGGAAACACCATATATTTT. Amino acids: CASSLDGSFTGGNTIYF.

The chain combines TRBV7-2 with TRBJ2-7; D uncertain. The V and J ends lost 5 bases and 6 bases respectively, with 17 bases between them. CDR1 is SGHTA and CDR2 is FQGNSA in the germline V gene. This CDR3 region has 14 residues. The CDR3 DNA follows: TGTGCCAGCAGCCCCGAGAATCAACGGTTCGAGCAGTACTTC. It specifies CASSPENQRFEQYF.

The chain joins TRBV6-6 to TRBJ1-4; TRBD1 might be the D (6 bases). Trimming removed 0 bases at V and 4 bases at J, with 12 bases between. Per germline, CDR1 MNHNY and CDR2 SVGAGI (reference sequence). This CDR3 contains 16 residues. The CDR3 sequence is CASSYSPQGSNEKLFF. The CDR3 bases are TGTGCCAGCAGTTACTCCCCACAGGGCAGTAATGAAAAACTGTTTTTT.

V gene TRBV5-1 combines with J gene TRBJ2-3, with TRBD2 matching over 13 bases. The germline CDR1 and CDR2 sequences are SGHRS and YFSETQ. V lost 4 bases and J lost 2; bases outside the gene matches: 4. The CDR3 is made up of 16 amino acids. The CDR3 DNA sequence: TGCGCCAGCAGCCGGACTAGCGGGGGACCCACAGATACGCAGTATTTT. This translates into CASSRTSGGPTDTQYF. The full variable domain, rest sourced from reference TRBV5-1 and TRBJ2-3, is KAGVTQTPRYLIKTRGQQVTLSCSPISGHRSVSWYQQTPGQGLQFLFEYFSETQRNKGNFPGRFSGRQFSNSRSEMNVSTLELGDSALYLCASSRTSGGPTDTQYFGPGTRLTVL.

The chain joins TRBV28 to TRBJ1-2; no definite D call. Trimming left V 1 base short and J 4 bases short, with 13 bases between. Germline CDR1 and CDR2: MDHEN and SYDVKM. The length of the CDR3 is 15 residues. The CDR3 here is CASSLFPKRVYGYTF. In DNA form, the CDR3 reads TGTGCCAGCAGTTTATTCCCTAAGCGTGTCTATGGCTACACCTTC.

The chain has TRBV18 and TRBJ1-6; TRBD1 matches at 9 bases. This CDR3 spans 16 amino acids. V gave up 4 bases and J gave up 0 bases; unmatched junction bases: 1. Germline lookup yields CDR1 KGHSH and CDR2 LQKENI. DNA for the CDR3: TGTGCCAGCTCACTGGGACAGGGCTCCTATAATTCACCCCTCCACTTT. Residues: CASSLGQGSYNSPLHF.

The chain combines TRBV11-2 with TRBJ2-7; 11 positions match TRBD1. The CDR3 is made up of 17 amino acids. V was pared by 1 base and J by 0 bases, with 5 bases of the junction left unmatched. Germline CDR1 is SGHAT and CDR2 is FQNNGV. CDR3 sequence (DNA): TGTGCCAGCAGCTTAGGGACAGGGGGCAGGAGCTCCTACGAGCAGTACTTC. Its translation is CASSLGTGGRSSYEQYF.

This chain connects TRBV9 to TRBJ1-2, with a possible D match to TRBD1 (5 bases). This CDR3 contains 13 residues. In germline, CDR1 is SGDLS, CDR2 YYNGEE. V dropped 7 bases and J dropped 0 bases, with 10 bases sitting between them. CDR3 in amino acids: CASRPGANYGYTF. For the CDR3, the DNA is TGTGCCAGCCGCCCGGGGGCTAACTATGGCTACACCTTC.

This clone occurred once. V gene TRBV5-1 combines with J gene TRBJ1-1; 7 bases line up with TRBD1. Per the germline V gene, CDR1 is SGHRS and CDR2 is YFSETQ. The J segment lost 5 bases and the V segment lost 4 bases, leaving 11 bases of the junction unmatched. There are 15 residues in the CDR3. The CDR3: CASSVKQGPETEAFF. In DNA, the CDR3 is TGCGCCAGCAGCGTTAAACAGGGGCCGGAAACTGAAGCTTTCTTT. The full variable domain, its missing parts supplied by reference TRBV5-1 and TRBJ1-1, is KAGVTQTPRYLIKTRGQQVTLSCSPISGHRSVSWYQQTPGQGLQFLFEYFSETQRNKGNFPGRFSGRQFSNSRSEMNVSTLELGDSALYLCASSVKQGPETEAFFGQGTRLTVV.

This clone was detected once. The chain links TRBV7-2 to TRBJ2-1; D unclear. The CDR3 is made up of 11 amino acids. Trimming stripped 6 bases from V and 4 bases from J, with 4 bases between. Germline CDR1 is SGHTA and CDR2 is FQGNSA. As DNA, the CDR3 is TGTGCCAGCAGTCGTTACAATGAGCAGTTCTTC. The encoded protein is CASSRYNEQFF.